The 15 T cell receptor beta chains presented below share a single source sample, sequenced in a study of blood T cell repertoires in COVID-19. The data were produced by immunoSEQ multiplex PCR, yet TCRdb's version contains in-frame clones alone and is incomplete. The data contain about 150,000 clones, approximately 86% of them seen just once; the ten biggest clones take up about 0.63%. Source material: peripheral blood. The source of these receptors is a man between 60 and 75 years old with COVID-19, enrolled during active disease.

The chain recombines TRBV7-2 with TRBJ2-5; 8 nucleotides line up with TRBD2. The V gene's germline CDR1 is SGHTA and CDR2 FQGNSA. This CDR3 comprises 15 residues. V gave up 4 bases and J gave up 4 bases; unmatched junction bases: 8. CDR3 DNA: TGTGCCAGCAGCTCTGAGCTGAGCGGGAGAGAGACCCAGTACTTC. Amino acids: CASSSELSGRETQYF. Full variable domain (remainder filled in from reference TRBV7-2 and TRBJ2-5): GAGVSQSPSNKVTEKGKDVELRCDPISGHTALYWYRQSLGQGLEFLIYFQGNSAPDKSGLPSDRFSAERTGGSVSTLTIQRTQQEDSAVYLCASSSELSGRETQYFGPGTRLLVL.

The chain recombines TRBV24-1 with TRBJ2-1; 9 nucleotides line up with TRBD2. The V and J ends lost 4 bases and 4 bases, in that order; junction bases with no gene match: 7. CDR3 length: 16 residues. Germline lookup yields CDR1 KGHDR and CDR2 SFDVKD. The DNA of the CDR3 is TGTGCCACCAGTGAGCCCCGTAGCGGGGGATACAATGAGCAGTTCTTC. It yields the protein CATSEPRSGGYNEQFF.

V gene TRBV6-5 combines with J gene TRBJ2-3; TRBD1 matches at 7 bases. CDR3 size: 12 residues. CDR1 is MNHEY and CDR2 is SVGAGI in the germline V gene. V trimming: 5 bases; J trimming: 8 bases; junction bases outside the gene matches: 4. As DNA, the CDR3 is TGTGCCAGCAGTAGGGGGCGCGGTACGCAGTATTTT. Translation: CASSRGRGTQYF.

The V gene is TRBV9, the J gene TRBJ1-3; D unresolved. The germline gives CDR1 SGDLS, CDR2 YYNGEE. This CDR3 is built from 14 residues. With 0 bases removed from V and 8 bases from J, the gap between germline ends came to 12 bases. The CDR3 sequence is CASSVGGYEDTIYF. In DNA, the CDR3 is TGTGCCAGCAGCGTAGGTGGTTATGAGGACACCATATATTTT.

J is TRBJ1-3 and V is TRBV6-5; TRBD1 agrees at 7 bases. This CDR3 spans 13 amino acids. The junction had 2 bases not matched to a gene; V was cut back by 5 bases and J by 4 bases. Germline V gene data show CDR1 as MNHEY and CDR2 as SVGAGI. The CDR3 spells CASSPGQGNTIYF. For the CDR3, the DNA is TGTGCCAGCAGTCCGGGACAGGGAAACACCATATATTTT.

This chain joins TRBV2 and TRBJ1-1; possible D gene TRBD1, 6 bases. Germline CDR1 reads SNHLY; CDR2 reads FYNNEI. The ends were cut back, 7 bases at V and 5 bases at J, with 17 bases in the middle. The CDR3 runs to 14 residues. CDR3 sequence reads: CASTKGEWGTEAFF. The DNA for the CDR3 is TGTGCCAGCACGAAGGGGGAATGGGGGACTGAAGCTTTCTTT.

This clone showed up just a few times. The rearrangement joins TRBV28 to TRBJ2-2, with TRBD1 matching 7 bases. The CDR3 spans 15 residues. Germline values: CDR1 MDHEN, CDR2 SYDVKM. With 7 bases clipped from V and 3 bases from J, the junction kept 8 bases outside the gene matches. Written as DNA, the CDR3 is TGTGCCAGCACCCGATGGCAGGGGGACACCGGGGAGCTGTTTTTT. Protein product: CASTRWQGDTGELFF.

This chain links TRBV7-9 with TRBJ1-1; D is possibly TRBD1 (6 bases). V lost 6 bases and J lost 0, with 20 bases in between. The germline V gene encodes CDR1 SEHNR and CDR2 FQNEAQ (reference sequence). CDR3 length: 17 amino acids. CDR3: CASRATLGQRMNTEAFF. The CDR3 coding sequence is TGTGCCAGCAGAGCAACACTAGGACAGAGGATGAACACTGAAGCTTTCTTT.

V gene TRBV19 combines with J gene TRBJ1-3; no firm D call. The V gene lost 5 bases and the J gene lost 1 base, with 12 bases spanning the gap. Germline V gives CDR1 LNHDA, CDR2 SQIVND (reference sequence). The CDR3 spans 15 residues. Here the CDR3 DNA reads TGTGCCAGTAGTCTATCATCCACTTCTGGAAACACCATATATTTT. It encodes CASSLSSTSGNTIYF. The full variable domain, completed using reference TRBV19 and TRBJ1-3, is DGGITQSPKYLFRKEGQNVTLSCEQNLNHDAMYWYRQDPGQGLRLIYYSQIVNDFQKGDIAEGYSVSREKKESFPLTVTSAQKNPTAFYLCASSLSSTSGNTIYFGEGSWLTVV.

This chain's CDR3 is CASSLRTGADSPLHF. The CDR3 bases are TGCGCCAGCAGCTTGAGGACAGGGGCTGATTCACCCCTCCACTTT. This chain joins TRBV5-1 and TRBJ1-6, with TRBD1 matching over 9 bases. Germline lookup yields CDR1 SGHRS and CDR2 YFSETQ. V trimming: 1 base; J trimming: 8 bases; junction bases outside the gene matches: 4. This CDR3 has 15 amino acids.

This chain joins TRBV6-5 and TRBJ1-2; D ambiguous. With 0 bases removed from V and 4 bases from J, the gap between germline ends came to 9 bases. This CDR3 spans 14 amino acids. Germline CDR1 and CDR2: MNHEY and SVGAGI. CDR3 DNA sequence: TGTGCCAGCAGTTACTCACGAGAGGGCTATGGCTACACCTTC. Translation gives CASSYSREGYGYTF.

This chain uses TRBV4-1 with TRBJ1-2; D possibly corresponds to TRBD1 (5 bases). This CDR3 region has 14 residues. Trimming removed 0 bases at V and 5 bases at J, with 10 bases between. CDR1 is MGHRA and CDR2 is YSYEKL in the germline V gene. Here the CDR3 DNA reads TGCGCCAGCAGCCAAGACAGGGTTGGGTATGGCTACACCTTC. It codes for CASSQDRVGYGYTF.

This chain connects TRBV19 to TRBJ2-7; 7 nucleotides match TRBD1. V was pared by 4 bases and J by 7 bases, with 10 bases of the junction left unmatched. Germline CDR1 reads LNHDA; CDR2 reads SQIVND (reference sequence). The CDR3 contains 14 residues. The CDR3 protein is CASSTRGQLYEQYF. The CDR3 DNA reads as TGTGCCAGTAGTACTAGGGGGCAGCTGTATGAGCAGTACTTC. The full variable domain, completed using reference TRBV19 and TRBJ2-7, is DGGITQSPKYLFRKEGQNVTLSCEQNLNHDAMYWYRQDPGQGLRLIYYSQIVNDFQKGDIAEGYSVSREKKESFPLTVTSAQKNPTAFYLCASSTRGQLYEQYFGPGTRLTVT.

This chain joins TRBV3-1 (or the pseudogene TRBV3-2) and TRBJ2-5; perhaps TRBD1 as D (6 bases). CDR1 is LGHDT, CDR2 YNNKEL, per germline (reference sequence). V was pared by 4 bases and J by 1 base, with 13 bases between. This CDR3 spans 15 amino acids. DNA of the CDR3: TGTGCCAGCAGCCCAACAACAGGGTTCCAAGAGACCCAGTACTTC. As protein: CASSPTTGFQETQYF.

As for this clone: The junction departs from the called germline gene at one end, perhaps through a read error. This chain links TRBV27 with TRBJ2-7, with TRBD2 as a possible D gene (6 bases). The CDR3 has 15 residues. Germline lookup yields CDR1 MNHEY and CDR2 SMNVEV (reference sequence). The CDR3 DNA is TGTGCCAGCAGCCGGTCCGATACTAGCTCCCACGAGCAGTACTTC. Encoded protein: CASSRSDTSSHEQYF.